These T cell receptor beta chains were read from a single sample in a study of monozygotic twins with inflammatory bowel disease. TCRdb reworked the 5' RACE reads into one entry per CDR3 protein, no DNA. The repertoire table contains 400,000 to 500,000 distinct CDR3 sequences. Material for sequencing was blood. The receptor set was obtained from a human donor with ulcerative colitis or Crohn's disease, or a healthy co-twin of an affected twin (not recorded which). Each CDR3 is given with its conserved first and last residue. The order of the fields is J gene, V gene, CDR3 protein.

>TRBJ2-3|TRBV11-2
CASSSPGMRDYRTDTQYF
>TRBJ1-2|TRBV7-2
CASSSPRGYGYTF
>TRBJ1-1|TRBV27
CASRGAHNTEAFF
>TRBJ2-1|TRBV5-1
CASSPKFNYNEQFF
>TRBJ2-7|TRBV5-1
CASSSGYSPGAYEQYF
>TRBJ2-1|TRBV4-3
CASSQGGTITEQFF
>TRBJ1-1|TRBV18
CASSPPKGVEAFF
>TRBJ2-2|TRBV5-1
CASSLAITGGVGTGELFF
>TRBJ1-1|TRBV19
CASSPQRAGAPEAFF
>TRBJ2-5|TRBV3-1
CASSQDGTSLTGVQETQYF
>TRBJ2-1|TRBV7-9
CASSSSGTGVGFF
>TRBJ1-1|TRBV12-3/TRBV12-4
CASSWTGAASEAFF
>TRBJ2-7|TRBV9
CASSRGQLARSYEQYF
>TRBJ2-1|TRBV27
CASSLRGAPGLSSANEQFF
>TRBJ2-2|TRBV30
CAWSRTGTGELFF
>TRBJ2-1|TRBV12-3/TRBV12-4
CAFRRGRTSGLDPYNEQFF
>TRBJ2-1|TRBV20-1
CSATGTSGRANEQFF
>TRBJ1-1|TRBV6-1
CASSEGHPNTEAFF
>TRBJ2-7|TRBV19
CASSIVAGQGSSEQYF
>TRBJ2-7|TRBV30
CASSSGLEPYEQYF
>TRBJ1-4|TRBV5-1
CASSFLPPSATNEKLFF
>TRBJ1-1|TRBV19
CASSTFWGIVTEAFF
>TRBJ1-5|TRBV28
CASSLLNRDSNQPQHF
>TRBJ2-2|TRBV7-2
CASSRPGLQWMGELFF
>TRBJ2-7|TRBV28
CASRNGGIAGEQYF
>TRBJ2-1|TRBV5-1
CASSLSASGGAYNEQFF
>TRBJ2-2|TRBV7-9
CASSDSGSYHGELFF
>TRBJ2-5|TRBV14
CASSPSWRPDRSQETQYF
>TRBJ2-3|TRBV7-2
CASSLALSGVTDTQYF
>TRBJ1-3|TRBV3-1
CASSLGQGRGNTIYF
>TRBJ1-1|TRBV19
CASSPPGGRFLNTEAFF
>TRBJ2-1|TRBV5-1
CASSLGGRGLYNEQFF
>TRBJ2-7|TRBV29-1
CSVGGGESYEQYF
>TRBJ2-2|TRBV2
CASIESGSDTGELFF
>TRBJ2-5|TRBV27
CASQKLGTYQETQYF
>TRBJ1-1|TRBV7-9
CASSSNRRRNTEAFF
>TRBJ1-1|TRBV6-6
CASKGALNTEAFF
>TRBJ1-4|TRBV28
CASSLRLATNEKLFF
>TRBJ2-7|TRBV5-4
CASSSTGVSIYEQYF
>TRBJ2-1|TRBV5-1
CASSFGTSGGVDEQFF
>TRBJ2-3|TRBV5-6
CASSLWRADTQYF
>TRBJ2-5|TRBV5-1
CASSLVVGLETQYF
>TRBJ2-1|TRBV10-3
CAISLAGGSLNEQFF
>TRBJ2-2|TRBV9
CASSDWNTGELFF
>TRBJ1-4|TRBV7-2
CASSWGDRDNEKLFF
>TRBJ2-5|TRBV27
CASTSTWAGVGETQYF
>TRBJ2-7|TRBV6-6
CAPERRGWLYEQYF
>TRBJ2-2|TRBV6-1
CASSPTIPGRRTGELFF